This T cell receptor beta chain was captured in a study of early stage breast cancer tumors. For the study at large: Of around 16 invasive breast tumors, twelve were hormone receptor-positive, HER2-negative.

Each sample had two DNA replicates, around 0.45 ug blood or about 1.5 ug tissue. The table came from immunoSEQ multiplex PCR; TCRdb's copy has only in-frame clones and leaves some out. The sample holds tens of thousands of clones, about 83% seen once. The CDR3 is 14 amino acids. V lost 6 bases, J lost 2 bases, and 3 bases stayed unmatched. In germline, CDR1 is LNHDA, CDR2 SQIVND (reference sequence). Sequenced: blood. The sequence derives from a person aged 45 to 60 with breast cancer. J is TRBJ2-1 and V is TRBV19; 8 bases are a match to TRBD1. CDR3 DNA: TGTGCCAGTAGCACGACAGGGGCCTACAATGAGCAGTTCTTC. Its protein is CASSTTGAYNEQFF.